The next 5 T cell receptor beta chains were all read from a single sample in a study of cytomegalovirus exposure and HLA in healthy donors. The PCR ran on 60 Vbeta and 13 Jbeta primers. Some clones are missing from TCRdb's copy, which holds only in-frame ones; the method was immunoSEQ multiplex PCR. The sample contains about 300,000 clones, 86% of which appear only once. Sequencing used PBMCs. The receptors originated from a man in his forties in good health and CMV-seropositive.

The rearrangement links TRBV5-4 to TRBJ1-1, with D possibly TRBD1 on 6 matching bases. This CDR3 is 14 amino acids long. The ends were cut back, 0 bases at V and 3 bases at J, with 9 bases in the middle. Germline CDR1 is SGHNT and CDR2 is YYREEE (reference sequence). CDR3 bases: TGTGCCAGCAGCTTGGACAGGGCTGACACTGAAGCTTTCTTT. It yields the protein CASSLDRADTEAFF.

This clone was seen more than once but under ten times. V usage is TRBV4-1 and J usage is TRBJ2-2, with TRBD1 matching 7 bases. V shed 5 bases, J shed 4 bases, and the junction held 7 bases outside the gene matches. Germline V CDR1 and CDR2: MGHRA, YSYEKL. This CDR3 contains 15 residues. DNA of the CDR3: TGCGCCAGCAGCGCCCGACAGGGTAGCACCGGGGAGCTGTTTTTT. Translating gives CASSARQGSTGELFF.

This chain joins TRBV29-1 and TRBJ1-2; TRBD1 agrees at 7 bases. Per the germline V gene, CDR1 is SQVTM and CDR2 is ANQGSEA. CDR3 length: 12 residues. The V segment lost 7 bases and the J segment 8 bases; nucleotides outside the gene matches: 10. CDR3 loop: CSADLTGRGYTF. CDR3 nucleotides: TGCAGCGCCGACCTGACAGGGAGGGGCTACACCTTC.

This clone was found once. The rearrangement uses TRBV6-5 and TRBJ2-3; D unresolved. Trimming removed 6 bases at V and 0 bases at J, with 10 bases between. Germline loops: CDR1 MNHEY, CDR2 SVGAGI. The CDR3 is 14 residues long. CDR3 protein: CASSRFVSTDTQYF. CDR3 DNA: TGTGCCAGCAGCCGTTTTGTCAGCACAGATACGCAGTATTTT.

This clone was recorded once. V usage is TRBV7-9 and J usage is TRBJ2-7; D unclear. CDR3 size: 14 residues. Deletions cut 2 bases from V and 7 bases from J, with 15 bases between. The germline V gene has CDR1 SEHNR and CDR2 FQNEAQ (reference sequence). The CDR3 DNA reads TGTGCCAGCAGCTTAATCTCCCCCTCGGGTGAGCAGTACTTC. Amino acids: CASSLISPSGEQYF.